This T cell receptor (beta chain) was sequenced for a study of Ad26.COV2.S vaccination and SARS-CoV-2 variants. At the level of the study: Trial arm assignment for the donor was COV1001 Ad26.COV2.S.

Treatment here: 15 to 20 received Ad26.COV2.S at low or high dose, single or two shots; 5 received placebo; per-sample allocation not given. Day 63 after the first injection of vaccine or placebo was the sampling time. Data came from immunoSEQ multiplex PCR; TCRdb stores just in-frame clones and leaves some out. The table records under 400,000 clones, roughly 84% of them present only once. Germline-derived CDR1 and CDR2 are MNHNS and SASEGT. The CDR3 extends over 17 amino acids. V dropped 0 bases and J dropped 4 bases, with 18 bases sitting between them. This receptor was taken from a person between 18 and 59 years old who received the Ad26.COV2.S COVID-19 vaccine or a placebo. This chain links TRBV6-1 with TRBJ2-5; D is possibly TRBD1 (6 bases). The material sequenced was peripheral blood, taken in a trial of Ad26.COV2.S vaccine versus placebo. The CDR3 sequence is CASSEAGGGPARETQYF. The CDR3 nucleotides are TGTGCCAGCAGTGAAGCAGGTGGGGGCCCAGCCCGAGAGACCCAGTACTTC.